One and the same sample provided the 32 T cell receptor beta chains below, sequenced in a study of Graves' ophthalmopathy and Graves' hyperthyroidism. RNA transcripts provided the template for amplifying TCR beta CDR3 regions. The authors performed first-round RT-PCR with HTBI primers and then a second-round multiplex PCR. Using its own MiXCR run on the multiplex PCR reads, TCRdb lists one record per CDR3 protein. Of more than 1,000,000 distinct CDR3 sequences in the sample, about two fifths were seen once. The sequenced sample was peripheral blood or thyroid tissue (not recorded which). The receptors were sampled from an adult man with Graves' hyperthyroidism.

This clonotype has a handful of counts. The gene calls are TRBV11-2 and TRBJ2-7, with 9 positions matching TRBD1. Looked up from germline, CDR1 is SGHAT and CDR2 is FQNNGV. The CDR3 extends over 15 amino acids. With V trimmed by 6 bases and J by 6 bases, 12 bases remained unmatched. Written as DNA, the CDR3 is TGTGCCAGCAGTTCCCCGGGACAGGGTATCGGCGAGCAGTACTTC. As protein: CASSSPGQGIGEQYF.

The chain joins TRBV6-1 to TRBJ1-5; TRBD1 matches at 12 bases. The CDR3 is 15 amino acids. Trimming cost V 5 bases and J 5 bases; bases outside gene matches: 4. Germline CDR1 and CDR2: MNHNS and SASEGT. CDR3 nucleotides: TGTGCCAGCAGTTACCGGGACAGGGGGCATCAGCCCCAGCATTTT. Amino acid sequence: CASSYRDRGHQPQHF.

This clonotype was observed many times. This chain uses TRBV7-9 with TRBJ1-5, with D tentatively TRBD1 (6 bases). Trimming pared 5 bases from V and 2 bases from J, leaving 7 bases between. CDR1 SEHNR and CDR2 FQNEAQ come from the germline V gene (reference sequence). This CDR3 contains 13 residues. For the CDR3, the DNA is TGTGCCAGCAGCCCAGGGGGCAATCAGCCCCAGCATTTT. Protein sequence: CASSPGGNQPQHF.

At least ten counts were recorded for this clonotype. This sequence joins TRBV7-8 and TRBJ1-2; D is possibly TRBD1 (5 bases). From germline, CDR1 is SGHVS and CDR2 FQNEAQ. The CDR3 covers 13 residues. Trimming cost V 4 bases and J 3 bases, with 9 bases left between them. CDR3 in DNA: TGTGCCAGCAGCTCCGGGACTTACTATGGCTACACCTTC. Amino acid sequence: CASSSGTYYGYTF.

The rearrangement joins TRBV5-1 to TRBJ2-2; perhaps TRBD1 as D (6 bases). V lost 3 bases, J lost 7 bases, and 19 bases lay in between. The CDR3 extends over 16 amino acids. Germline CDR1 and CDR2: SGHRS and YFSETQ. The CDR3 loop is CASSSYMGQGHGELFF. In nucleotides, the CDR3 is TGCGCCAGCAGCTCCTACATGGGGCAGGGACACGGGGAGCTGTTTTTT.

This clonotype was detected ten times or more. The chain carries TRBV5-1 and TRBJ1-1; weak D call: TRBD1 (6 bases). CDR3 length equals 14 residues. The V gene lost 0 bases and the J gene lost 7 bases, with 13 bases spanning the gap. Germline CDR1 SGHRS, CDR2 YFSETQ. The chain's CDR3 is CASSLDWGAVEAFF. DNA of the CDR3: TGCGCCAGCAGCTTGGACTGGGGGGCTGTTGAAGCTTTCTTT.

This chain links TRBV10-2 with TRBJ1-6; D not certain. Germline V gene sequence: CDR1 WSHSY, CDR2 SAAADI. The CDR3 is 14 residues long. V gave up 2 bases and J gave up 11 bases, with 13 bases separating them. CDR3 loop: CASSEKEGITPLHF. CDR3 DNA: TGCGCCAGCAGTGAGAAGGAGGGAATAACACCCCTCCACTTT.

This clonotype was observed at least ten times. The chain joins TRBV13 to TRBJ2-5, with D possibly being TRBD1 or TRBD2 (5 bases each). V lost 5 bases, J lost 5 bases, and 18 bases lay in between. Germline CDR1 is PRHDT and CDR2 is FYEKMQ (reference sequence). This CDR3 is 15 amino acids long. The CDR3 DNA reads TGTGCCAGCAGCCCCGGCCCCGGGACGGGGGAGACCCAGTACTTC. It codes for CASSPGPGTGETQYF.

As to this clonotype: One base away lies a much larger clone, so this may be a sequencing read error. J is TRBJ2-5 and V is TRBV12-3 or TRBV12-4; 9 bases line up with TRBD1. CDR3 length: 15 residues. With V trimmed by 4 bases and J by 7 bases, 10 bases remained unmatched. CDR3 protein: CASSSGTGLTGTQYF. For the CDR3, the DNA is TGTGCCAGCAGTTCCGGGACAGGGCTGACAGGGACCCAGTACTTC.

The table lists this clonotype with many counts. The V call is TRBV10-3, the J call TRBJ1-3; 7 bases match TRBD1. From germline, CDR1 is ENHRY and CDR2 SYGVKD. The CDR3 spans 16 residues. V lost 4 bases, J lost 0 bases, and 6 bases stayed unmatched. The CDR3 protein is CAISGDSSSSGNTIYF. In DNA, the CDR3 is TGTGCCATCAGTGGGGACAGCTCTAGCTCTGGAAACACCATATATTTT.

The chain joins TRBV10-3 to TRBJ2-5; no definite D call. The germline gives CDR1 ENHRY, CDR2 SYGVKD. CDR3 size: 11 residues. V gave up 4 bases and J gave up 6 bases, with 6 bases separating them. The CDR3 is CAISAPQTQYF. The CDR3 DNA reads TGTGCCATCAGTGCCCCGCAGACCCAGTACTTC.

The gene calls are TRBV29-1 and TRBJ2-7; 7 nucleotides line up with TRBD1. Germline assignment: CDR1 SQVTM and CDR2 ANQGSEA. Germline trimming cut 7 bases from V and 3 bases from J; bases unmatched to any gene: 9. The CDR3 covers 13 residues. This CDR3 is CSARENRGYEQYF. The CDR3 coding sequence is TGCAGCGCGCGAGAGAACAGGGGCTACGAGCAGTACTTC.

The genes are TRBV7-2 and TRBJ1-1; D is unclear. CDR1 is SGHTA and CDR2 is FQGNSA in the germline V gene. The CDR3 is made up of 15 amino acids. The ends were cut back, 3 bases at V and 0 bases at J, with 11 bases in the middle. The CDR3: CASSFAIGVNTEAFF. The CDR3, as DNA: TGTGCCAGCAGCTTTGCTATCGGAGTGAACACTGAAGCTTTCTTT.

This clonotype has ten or more counts. The chain links TRBV20-1 to TRBJ1-1; 7 bases line up with TRBD1. J gave up 1 base and V 6 bases, and 8 bases lay outside the gene matches. The CDR3 extends over 14 amino acids. Germline CDR1 and CDR2: DFQATT and SNEGSKA (reference sequence). The CDR3 sequence is CSAPQGGRNTEAFF. DNA for the CDR3: TGCAGTGCCCCCCAGGGGGGAAGGAACACTGAAGCTTTCTTT.

The J gene is TRBJ1-2, the V gene TRBV10-3, with TRBD1 identical over 7 bases. The CDR3 sequence is 14 residues long. Germline V gives CDR1 ENHRY, CDR2 SYGVKD. With V trimmed by 2 bases and J by 7 bases, 7 bases remained unmatched. The DNA for the CDR3 is TGTGCCATCAGTGAGGGGACAGTGGTCCTTGGCTACACCTTC. Protein product: CAISEGTVVLGYTF.

Details on this clonotype: A much larger clone sits a single nucleotide away, making a read error possible. The rearrangement uses TRBV5-5 and TRBJ1-1; D gene unclear. Germline lookup yields CDR1 SGHKS and CDR2 YYEKEE (reference sequence). CDR3 length equals 12 residues. This CDR3 is CASSQGLTEAFF. Here the CDR3 DNA reads TGCGCCAGCAGCCAAGGGTTGACTGAAGCTTTCTTT.

This clonotype was seen a handful of times. The V call is TRBV4-1, the J call TRBJ1-6; D is undetermined. The V and J ends lost 0 bases and 13 bases respectively, with 7 bases between them. In germline, CDR1 is MGHRA, CDR2 YSYEKL. The CDR3 runs to 12 residues. Here the CDR3 DNA reads TGCGCCAGCAGCCAAGAGGCGGGGCCCCTCCACTTT. It translates to CASSQEAGPLHF.

Ten or more counts support this clonotype. The chain combines TRBV10-3 with TRBJ2-7; 7 positions match TRBD1. With V trimmed by 6 bases and J by 0 bases, 11 bases remained unmatched. Per the germline V gene, CDR1 is ENHRY and CDR2 is SYGVKD. The CDR3 sequence is 16 residues long. As DNA, the CDR3 is TGTGCCATCAGGAGAGTCGGACAGGAGAGCTCCTACGAGCAGTACTTC. It specifies CAIRRVGQESSYEQYF.

This chain uses TRBV5-6 with TRBJ1-2; D might be TRBD1 (5 bases). V lost 4 bases and J lost 1, with 11 bases in between. Germline CDR1 SGHDT, CDR2 YYEEEE. The CDR3 is made up of 14 amino acids. The CDR3 here is CASSPLQVNYGYTF. The CDR3 DNA is TGTGCCAGCAGCCCCTTACAGGTTAACTATGGCTACACCTTC.

This clonotype was picked up a small number of times. This chain uses TRBV4-3 with TRBJ1-4; no clear D gene. This CDR3 has 13 amino acids. V was shortened by 4 bases and J by 5 bases, with 8 bases between the two germline ends. CDR1 and CDR2 (germline): LGHNA, YSLEER. CDR3 nucleotide sequence: TGCGCCAGCAGCCGCGTGGGGAATGAAAAACTGTTTTTT. Translated, it gives CASSRVGNEKLFF.

This clonotype has just a few counts. The junction differs from germline at one of its ends, possibly a read error. This chain connects TRBV7-8 to TRBJ2-2; the D gene is possibly TRBD1 (6 bases). This CDR3 spans 15 amino acids. Per germline, CDR1 SGHVS and CDR2 FQNEAQ. DNA of the CDR3: TGCGCCAGCAGCCAAGGGGGACACAACACCGGGGAGCTGGTTTTT. This codes for CASSQGGHNTGELVF.

The rearrangement joins TRBV5-1 to TRBJ1-4; a possible D gene is TRBD1 (6 bases). Germline assignment: CDR1 SGHRS and CDR2 YFSETQ. The CDR3 is made up of 14 amino acids. Trimming shortened V by 6 bases and J by 8 bases, and 17 bases separated the two germline ends. The CDR3 DNA reads TGCGCCAGCAACTTAGGGGGAGGAAGCGAAAAACTGTTTTTT. Amino acid sequence: CASNLGGGSEKLFF. Variable domain in full (rest from reference TRBV5-1 and TRBJ1-4): KAGVTQTPRYLIKTRGQQVTLSCSPISGHRSVSWYQQTPGQGLQFLFEYFSETQRNKGNFPGRFSGRQFSNSRSEMNVSTLELGDSALYLCASNLGGGSEKLFFGSGTQLSVL.

This clonotype appeared a few times. The genes are TRBV12-3 or TRBV12-4 and TRBJ1-6; 10 bases agree with TRBD1. This CDR3 comprises 16 residues. V shed 4 bases and J 9 bases; nucleotides not matched to a gene: 9. DNA for the CDR3: TGTGCCAGCAGTTCCCCTCAGACAGGGGGCTTTTCACCCCTCCACTTT. Translation: CASSSPQTGGFSPLHF.

This clonotype was seen a handful of times. V gene TRBV20-1 combines with J gene TRBJ1-4, with 7 bases matching TRBD1. J was trimmed by 7 bases and V by 0 bases; bases with no gene match: 8. This CDR3 comprises 15 residues. Germline CDR1 is DFQATT and CDR2 is SNEGSKA (reference sequence). The CDR3 loop reads CSARDRRQGGEKLFF. CDR3 coding DNA: TGCAGTGCTAGAGATCGTCGACAGGGAGGTGAAAAACTGTTTTTT.

There are a few counts of this clonotype. A much larger clone lies one base from this, so it may be a read error. This chain links TRBV24-1 with TRBJ2-7; the D gene is possibly TRBD1 (5 bases). This CDR3 comprises 15 residues. In germline, CDR1 is KGHDR, CDR2 SFDVKD. With 4 bases removed from V and 2 bases from J, the gap between germline ends came to 14 bases. CDR3 sequence: CATSDRAGKPYEQYF. CDR3 bases: TGTGCCACCAGTGACCGGGCAGGGAAACCCTACGAGCAGTACTTC.

V is TRBV4-3 and J is TRBJ2-7; D perhaps matches TRBD2 (5 bases). The germline V gene has CDR1 LGHNA and CDR2 YSLEER. CDR3 length: 14 residues. With 1 base removed from V and 4 bases from J, the gap between germline ends came to 11 bases. Written as DNA, the CDR3 is TGCGCCAGCAGCCAAGTTAAAGAGGGATACGAGCAGTACTTC. It translates to CASSQVKEGYEQYF.

This clonotype was counted once. An end of the junction does not agree with germline; a read error may underlie this. The gene calls are TRBV20-1 and TRBJ1-3; D unresolved. This CDR3 comprises 13 residues. The germline CDR1 and CDR2 sequences are DFQATT and SNEGSKA (reference sequence). CDR3 protein: CSARLGSGNTLYF. The DNA of the CDR3 is TGCAGTGCTAGGTTGGGCTCTGGGAACACCCTATATTTT.

The gene calls are TRBV10-3 and TRBJ1-6; D not certain. The CDR3 spans 13 residues. CDR1 and CDR2 from the germline V gene are ENHRY and SYGVKD. V lost 6 bases and J lost 7, with 10 bases in between. The CDR3 bases are TGTGCCATCAGGGAAGAGGGAAATTCACCCCTCCACTTT. As protein: CAIREEGNSPLHF.

This clonotype was seen ten or more times. The gene calls are TRBV12-3 or TRBV12-4 and TRBJ1-1; D not resolved. The V and J ends lost 5 bases and 11 bases respectively, with 15 bases between them. The CDR3 totals 12 residues. CDR3 region: CASSPPTFTAFF. CDR3 nucleotides: TGTGCCAGCAGTCCCCCGACCTTTACCGCTTTCTTT.

Many counts were recorded for this clonotype. CDR3 residues: CASSLERQRQETQYF. The CDR3 nucleotides read TGTGCCAGCAGCTTAGAAAGGCAGCGTCAAGAGACCCAGTACTTC. The rearrangement joins TRBV7-8 to TRBJ2-5; D unresolved. The V and J ends lost 1 base and 2 bases respectively, with 11 bases between them. The V gene's germline CDR1 is SGHVS and CDR2 FQNEAQ. This CDR3 has 15 residues.

The chain combines TRBV13 with TRBJ1-5; D is perhaps TRBD1 (6 bases). From germline, CDR1 is PRHDT and CDR2 FYEKMQ (reference sequence). Between the trimmed V and J ends, which lost 3 bases and 4 bases, there was a span of 13 bases. This CDR3 comprises 15 residues. This chain's CDR3 is CASSFGRQVNQPQHF. The CDR3 DNA is TGTGCCAGCAGCTTCGGCCGACAGGTAAATCAGCCCCAGCATTTT. The complete variable domain, with remaining parts taken from reference TRBV13 and TRBJ1-5, reads AAGVIQSPRHLIKEKRETATLKCYPIPRHDTVYWYQQGPGQDPQFLISFYEKMQSDKGSIPDRFSAQQFSDYHSELNMSSLELGDSALYFCASSFGRQVNQPQHFGDGTRLSIL.

This clonotype was recorded at least ten times. The rearrangement links TRBV2 to TRBJ1-1; TRBD1 matches 10 bases. The junction had 13 bases not matched to a gene; V was cut back by 10 bases and J by 5 bases. The germline V gene has CDR1 SNHLY and CDR2 FYNNEI. The CDR3 spans 15 residues. DNA of the CDR3: TGTGCCAAAACTGGCCGACAGGGGGCGGATACTGAAGCTTTCTTT. It yields the protein CAKTGRQGADTEAFF.